Given below is one T cell receptor beta chain in context. V was pared by 5 bases and J by 6 bases, with 8 bases of the junction left unmatched. Per the germline V gene, CDR1 is SEHNR and CDR2 is FQNEAQ (reference sequence). The CDR3 contains 15 residues. The data belong to a study of lymphopenia after photon versus proton radiotherapy. Only in-frame clones appear in the TCRdb table, and some are missing; sequencing was by immunoSEQ multiplex PCR. The profile shows fewer than 30,000 clones, roughly 90% of them singletons. The sample in question was peripheral blood, obtained from a patient treated with photon-based radiotherapy. This chain uses TRBV7-9 with TRBJ2-7; 12 nucleotides agree with TRBD2. The TCR originated in a woman in her forties or fifties with cholangiocarcinoma. The CDR3 is CASSHGRTSGAEQYF. The DNA for the CDR3 is TGTGCCAGCAGCCACGGAAGGACTAGCGGGGCCGAGCAGTACTTC. The variable domain in full, with the rest retrieved from reference TRBV7-9 and TRBJ2-7, is DTGVSQNPRHKITKRGQNVTFRCDPISEHNRLYWYRQTLGQGPEFLTYFQNEAQLEKSRLLSDRFSAERPKGSFSTLEIQRTEQGDSAMYLCASSHGRTSGAEQYFGPGTRLTVT.